This T cell receptor beta chain was documented in a study of blood T cells in healthy people across ages. Primed by a sample-barcoded 5' primer and a J-beta primer mix, a second PCR proceeded for roughly 6 to 12 cycles. TCRdb passed the 5' RACE reads through MiXCR, listing each CDR3 protein once. The sample comprises roughly 560,000 distinct CDR3 sequences, under 30% of which are singletons, and around 10% rests with the top ten. Trimming removed 2 bases from V and 4 bases from J, with 14 bases in between. This CDR3 is 15 amino acids long. The germline V gene encodes CDR1 MGHDK and CDR2 SYGVNS. The data were also submitted as part of a second study, on T cells of mothers and their children.

The rearrangement uses TRBV25-1 and TRBJ1-1, with unresolved D. The TCR originated in a boy between 5 and 17 years old in good health. Specimen: blood. CDR3 sequence: CASSEDIVGSTEAFF. CDR3 DNA sequence: TGTGCCAGCAGTGAAGATATTGTGGGTAGCACTGAAGCTTTCTTT.